Sequencing of this TCR beta chain was carried out in a study of T cells after yellow fever vaccination. A single record per CDR3 protein comes from TCRdb applying MiXCR to the 5' RACE reads. The sample carries about 350,000 distinct CDR3 sequences, 11% recorded once. This clonotype was observed a few times. Antigen unknown. General study findings and limits: Booster samples showed a return of most primary-vaccination clones (roughly 96% CD4, 85% to 90% CD8). Bulk-population clonotypes that are abundant could appear as contaminants in FACS-sorted repertoires.

Germline CDR1 and CDR2: MDHEN and SYDVKM. The ends lost 6 bases at V and 6 bases at J; junction bases unmatched: 15. The CDR3 is 16 amino acids. V and J are TRBV28 and TRBJ2-5; 8 bases match TRBD1. The TCR was taken from a man aged 18 to 30 who received the YFV17D yellow fever vaccine. This sample comprised PBMCs, obtained on the day of the first yellow fever vaccination. The CDR3 DNA is TGTGCCAGCAGCCACGCGACAGGGGATTTGTCGAAGACCCAGTACTTC. Its translation is CASSHATGDLSKTQYF.